Shown below are 18 T cell receptor beta chains from a single sample sequenced in a study. Treg sorting used a CD4+CD25+CD127-/low gate. TCRdb reprocessed the 5' RACE reads via MiXCR and lists one record per CDR3 protein. Among over 8,500 distinct CDR3 sequences listed, roughly 34% were seen once. Sequencing was carried out using Tregs sorted from blood. The receptors shown here come from a female donor with breast cancer.

The V and J genes are TRBV20-1 and TRBJ2-2, with 8 positions matching TRBD1. Germline CDR1 is DFQATT and CDR2 is SNEGSKA (reference sequence). J was trimmed by 2 bases and V by 5 bases; bases with no gene match: 4. The CDR3 is 14 amino acids. DNA for the CDR3: TGCAGTGCTCAGGGACAGGAAAACACCGGGGAGCTGTTTTTT. Encoded protein: CSAQGQENTGELFF.

This clonotype was seen more than once but under ten times. V and J are TRBV12-3 or TRBV12-4 and TRBJ2-3; D remains unclear. This CDR3 comprises 14 residues. V gave up 5 bases and J gave up 0 bases, with 9 bases separating them. As DNA, the CDR3 is TGTGCCAGCAGTCCCCCTACTAGCACAGATACGCAGTATTTT. Protein: CASSPPTSTDTQYF.

Details on this clonotype: Since a much larger clone is just one base distant, this may be a read error. The chain combines TRBV4-3 with TRBJ2-5; weak D call: TRBD1 (5 bases). Germline V CDR1 and CDR2: LGHNA, YSLEER. The CDR3 is made up of 16 amino acids. Here the CDR3 reads CASSQESSQGKETRYF. CDR3 nucleotides: TGCGCCAGCAGCCAAGAAAGTTCGCAGGGAAAAGAGACCCGGTACTTC.

In its sample, this clonotype ranks as medium-sized (0.01 to 0.1%). The chain uses TRBV6-2 or TRBV6-3 and TRBJ2-7; 7 bases map to TRBD1. The CDR3 covers 14 residues. The J segment lost 0 bases and the V segment lost 6 bases, leaving 5 bases of the junction unmatched. Germline V gene sequence: CDR1 MNHEY, CDR2 SVGEGT. The CDR3 region is CASRRQGNSYEQYV. The CDR3 nucleotides read TGTGCCAGCAGAAGACAGGGAAACTCCTACGAGCAGTACGTC.

By proportion, this clonotype is medium-sized (0.01 to 0.1%). A read error may account for a junction end that differs from germline. The chain couples TRBV7-2 to TRBJ2-7, with 8 bases that match TRBD2. Looked up from germline, CDR1 is SGHTA and CDR2 is FQGNSA. This CDR3 is 15 amino acids long. The CDR3: CASSPSTSERALQNF. In nucleotides, the CDR3 is TGTGCCAGCAGCCCCTCGACTAGCGAGAGGGCCTTGCAAAACTTC.

The V call is TRBV18, the J call TRBJ1-1, with D possibly being TRBD1 (6 bases). Germline assignment: CDR1 KGHSH and CDR2 LQKENI. The CDR3 length is 16 residues. V was pared by 0 bases and J by 3 bases, with 14 bases between. The CDR3: CASSPPKWGLDTEAFF. The CDR3 nucleotides are TGTGCCAGCTCACCACCAAAGTGGGGGCTGGACACTGAAGCTTTCTTT.

This clonotype is labeled as medium-sized. V and J are TRBV20-1 and TRBJ1-5, with a possible D match to TRBD1 (6 bases). Trimming stripped 3 bases from V and 9 bases from J, with 15 bases between. Germline values: CDR1 DFQATT, CDR2 SNEGSKA (reference sequence). The CDR3 covers 13 residues. The CDR3 here is CSASIQGRRPQHF. For the CDR3, the DNA is TGCAGTGCTAGCATCCAGGGGAGACGGCCCCAGCATTTT.

This clonotype is labeled as medium-sized. This chain connects TRBV28 to TRBJ2-7; D might be TRBD2 (6 bases). Trimming took 6 bases from V and 3 from J, leaving 24 bases between them. The V gene's germline CDR1 is MDHEN and CDR2 SYDVKM. CDR3 length: 17 amino acids. CDR3 sequence (DNA): TGTGCCAGCAGGTCCCCCGGTGCGGGCGGGATCGGCTACGAGCAGTACTTC. Protein sequence: CASRSPGAGGIGYEQYF.

Relative to its sample, this clonotype is medium-sized. The chain links TRBV7-2 to TRBJ2-5, with D possibly TRBD1 on 7 matching bases. The ends were cut back, 5 bases at V and 5 bases at J, with 15 bases in the middle. CDR1 is SGHTA and CDR2 is FQGNSA in the germline V gene. This CDR3 comprises 14 residues. The CDR3 DNA reads TGTGCCAGCAGCACCCGACAGGGACTGGAGACCCAGTACTTC. Amino acid sequence: CASSTRQGLETQYF.

V is TRBV27 and J is TRBJ2-7, with a weak D call TRBD1 (6 bases). Germline V gene lookup returns CDR1 MNHEY and CDR2 SMNVEV (reference sequence). The CDR3 covers 13 residues. Trimming cost V 0 bases and J 4 bases, with 7 bases left between them. The CDR3 DNA reads as TGTGCCAGCAGTTTATCAGGGGGATACGAGCAGTACGTC. Translation: CASSLSGGYEQYV.

On this clonotype itself: A much larger clone sits a single nucleotide away, making a read error possible. The conserved phenylalanine or tryptophan normally closing the CDR3 is absent here, so this likely arose from a read error. V gene TRBV2 combines with J gene TRBJ2-4; D uncertain. The V gene lost 1 base and the J gene lost 2 bases, with 3 bases spanning the gap. Germline V lookup: CDR1 SNHLY, CDR2 FYNNEI. The length of the CDR3 is 13 residues. The CDR3 sequence is CASSEGTKNIQYL. The CDR3 region has the DNA TGTGCCAGCAGTGAAGGGACCAAAAACATTCAGTACCTC.

This clonotype has more than one count but fewer than ten. This chain links TRBV28 with TRBJ2-3; TRBD2 matches 8 bases. Germline V CDR1 and CDR2: MDHEN, SYDVKM. This CDR3 has 13 residues. The V segment lost 7 bases and the J segment 5 bases; nucleotides outside the gene matches: 5. Here the CDR3 reads CASTAGVLDTQYF. The DNA for the CDR3 is TGTGCCAGCACAGCGGGAGTTTTAGATACGCAGTATTTT.

This clonotype showed up just a few times. One junction end does not reproduce the germline sequence, and a read error may be involved. The chain recombines TRBV30 with TRBJ2-4; D remains unclear. The CDR3 runs to 11 residues. CDR1 and CDR2 from the germline V gene are GTSNPN and SVGIG (reference sequence). CDR3 residues: CAWTLKSIQYF. The CDR3 DNA sequence: TGTGCCTGGACGCTGAAAAGCATTCAGTACTTC.

By frequency in the sample, this clonotype is medium-sized. The V and J genes are TRBV5-1 and TRBJ2-7, with unresolved D. Germline lookup yields CDR1 SGHRS and CDR2 YFSETQ. Trimming removed 0 bases at V and 4 bases at J, with 5 bases between. The CDR3 covers 12 residues. In nucleotides, the CDR3 is TGCGCCAGCAGCTTGGAGAGGTACGAGCAGTACTTC. Its protein product is CASSLERYEQYF.

The rearrangement joins TRBV6-5 to TRBJ2-1, with a possible D match to TRBD2 (5 bases). Germline CDR1 MNHEY, CDR2 SVGAGI. The V and J ends lost 5 bases and 10 bases respectively, with 9 bases between them. This CDR3 comprises 11 residues. This CDR3 reads CASSDTGEQFF. The CDR3 nucleotides read TGTGCCAGCAGTGATACGGGGGAGCAGTTCTTC.

The CDR3 sequence: CASSLGGLGTDTQYF. The DNA for the CDR3 is TGCGCCAGCAGCTTGGGGGGACTAGGCACAGATACGCAGTATTTT. This sequence joins TRBV5-1 and TRBJ2-3; 8 bases agree with TRBD2. Germline lookup yields CDR1 SGHRS and CDR2 YFSETQ. Trimming at V came to 0 bases and at J to 1 base, leaving 1 base not matched to a gene. CDR3 length equals 15 residues. Full variable domain (missing parts from reference TRBV5-1 and TRBJ2-3): KAGVTQTPRYLIKTRGQQVTLSCSPISGHRSVSWYQQTPGQGLQFLFEYFSETQRNKGNFPGRFSGRQFSNSRSEMNVSTLELGDSALYLCASSLGGLGTDTQYFGPGTRLTVL.

This clonotype is labeled medium-sized. The chain has TRBV10-3 and TRBJ2-1; D is tentatively TRBD1 or TRBD2 (7 bases each). The germline V gene encodes CDR1 ENHRY and CDR2 SYGVKD. V lost 2 bases, J lost 5 bases, and 16 bases lay in between. This CDR3 region has 16 residues. The CDR3 reads CAISEPWAGGDNEQFF. CDR3 bases: TGTGCCATCAGTGAGCCTTGGGCAGGGGGGGACAATGAGCAGTTCTTC.

The chain links TRBV11-2 to TRBJ2-1; 9 nucleotides align to TRBD1. The trim removed 5 bases at V and 3 bases at J, leaving 2 bases unmatched. CDR3 length equals 14 residues. CDR1 and CDR2 (germline): SGHAT, FQNNGV. Written as DNA, the CDR3 is TGTGCCAGCAGCCTGGACAGGGGCTACAATGAGCAGTTCTTC. Amino acids: CASSLDRGYNEQFF.